This T cell receptor (beta chain) was identified in a study of blood T cell repertoires in COVID-19. Germline V gives CDR1 SGHRS, CDR2 YFSETQ. The CDR3 loop spans 13 amino acids. The V gene lost 0 bases and the J gene lost 5 bases, with 6 bases spanning the gap. In the original workflow: The authors estimated nucleated cell counts from reference gene primer amplification. TCRdb keeps only in-frame clones here, not all; method: immunoSEQ multiplex PCR. Clonal size and the V and J genes are those of that table, whereas D and trimming came from the DNA. The data show around 140,000 clones, about 79% seen once.

This sequence was found in a man in his 60s with active or convalescent COVID-19. The genes are TRBV5-1 and TRBJ1-5; D not resolved. Material: peripheral blood. The DNA for the CDR3 is TGCGCCAGCAGCTTGGATCGGGATCAGCCCCAGCATTTT. Translated: CASSLDRDQPQHF.